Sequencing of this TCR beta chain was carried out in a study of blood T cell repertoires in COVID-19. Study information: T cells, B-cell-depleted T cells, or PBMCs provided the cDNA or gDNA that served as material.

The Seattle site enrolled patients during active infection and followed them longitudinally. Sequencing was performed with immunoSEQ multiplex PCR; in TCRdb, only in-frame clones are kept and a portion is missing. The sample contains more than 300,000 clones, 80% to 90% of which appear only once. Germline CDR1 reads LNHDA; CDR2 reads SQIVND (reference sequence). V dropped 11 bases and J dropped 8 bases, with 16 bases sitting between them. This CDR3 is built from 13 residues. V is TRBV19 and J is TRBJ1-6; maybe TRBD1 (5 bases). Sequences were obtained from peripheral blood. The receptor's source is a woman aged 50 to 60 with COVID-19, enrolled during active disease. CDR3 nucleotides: TGTGCCGGGGCTGCAGGGTTACATTCACCCCTCCACTTT. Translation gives CAGAAGLHSPLHF.